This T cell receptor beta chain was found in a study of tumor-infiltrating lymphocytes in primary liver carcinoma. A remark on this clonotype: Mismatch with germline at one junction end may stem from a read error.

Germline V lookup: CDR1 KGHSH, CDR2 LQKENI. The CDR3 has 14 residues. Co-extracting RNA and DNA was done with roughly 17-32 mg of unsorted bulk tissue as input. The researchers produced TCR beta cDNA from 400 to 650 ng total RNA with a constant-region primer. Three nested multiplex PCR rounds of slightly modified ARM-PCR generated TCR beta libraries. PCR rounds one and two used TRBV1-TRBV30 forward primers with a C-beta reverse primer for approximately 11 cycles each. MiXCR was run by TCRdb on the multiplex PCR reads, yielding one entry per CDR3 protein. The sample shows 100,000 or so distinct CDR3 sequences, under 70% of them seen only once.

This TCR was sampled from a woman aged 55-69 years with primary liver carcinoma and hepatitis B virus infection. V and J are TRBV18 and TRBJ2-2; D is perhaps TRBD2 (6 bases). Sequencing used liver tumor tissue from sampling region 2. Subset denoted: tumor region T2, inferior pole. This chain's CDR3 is CASSHGPTTGGLFF. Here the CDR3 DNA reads TGTGCCAGCTCACACGGCCCGACCACCGGGGGGCTGTTTTTT.